This T cell receptor (beta chain) was identified in a study of cytomegalovirus exposure and HLA in healthy donors. Study results and caveats: With high specificity and sensitivity, the classifier reportedly diagnosed cytomegalovirus status. Compared with the roughly 700-donor mean, an Asian-associated ancestry cluster reportedly had fewer N-insertions, according to a later analysis.

Vbeta (60) and Jbeta (13) primers were used in the PCR. Original data processing: An analysis that came later counted some 85 million unique TCR beta chains, roughly 11 million shared. TCRdb keeps only in-frame clones here, not all; method: immunoSEQ multiplex PCR. For V, J and clone size, that table is used; D and trimming come from the DNA. Counted here are 120,000 or so clones, over 75% occurring once; the ten biggest clones make up roughly 4%. Comments on this clone: Its specificity is not known.

The donors comprised healthy bone marrow donors. The CDR3 length is 19 residues. The germline CDR1 and CDR2 sequences are MNHEY and SMNVEV (reference sequence). V gave up 0 bases and J gave up 2 bases, with 17 bases separating them. This receptor was obtained from a man between 18 and 35 years old in good health and CMV-seropositive. Sequencing was performed on PBMCs. This sequence joins TRBV27 and TRBJ2-6, with D tentatively TRBD2 (6 bases). The CDR3 nucleotides are TGTGCCAGCAGTTTATCAAGAGGGAGGCGGACCCCTGGGGCCAACGTCCTGACTTTC. Residues: CASSLSRGRRTPGANVLTF.